The rows below give T cell receptor beta chains drawn from one sample of a study of tumor-infiltrating lymphocytes in primary liver carcinoma. MiXCR, applied by TCRdb to the multiplex PCR reads, yields one record per CDR3 protein. This sample yields tens of thousands of distinct CDR3 sequences, of which about 82% are seen a single time; around 33% belongs to the top ten. Sequencing was carried out using liver tumor tissue from sampling region 5. The receptors here all came from a man aged 40-49 years with primary liver carcinoma and hepatitis B virus infection. The CDR3 runs from the conserved cysteine through the conserved F or W. D genes are given only for firm matches. Some rows have no size entry. The others give once, few or many, or a class for an expanded clone.

size: -; V: TRBV30; J: TRBJ2-3; D: -; DNA: TGTACCTGGGTTCGGTCGACAGCGAGCATAGATACGCAGTATTTT; CDR3: CTWVRSTASIDTQYF
size: -; V: TRBV5-6; J: TRBJ2-1; D: TRBD2; DNA: TGTTCCAGCAGCTGGGGGACTAGCGAGTACAATGAGCAGTTCTTT; CDR3: CSSSWGTSEYNEQFF
size: -; V: TRBV11-1; J: TRBJ1-1; D: -; DNA: TGTGCCGGCAGCCGCCAGGTGAAAACTGACGCTTTCTTT; CDR3: CAGSRQVKTDAFF
size: -; V: TRBV20-1; J: TRBJ2-1; D: TRBD2; DNA: TGCAGTGCTACGAGGACTAGCGGGACCAAGTCCTACTACAATGAGCAGTTCTTC; CDR3: CSATRTSGTKSYYNEQFF
size: -; V: TRBV6-2/TRBV6-3; J: TRBJ2-7; D: TRBD2; DNA: TGTGCCAGCTGGGGTAGCGGGAGGCCCGAGGAGTACTTC; CDR3: CASWGSGRPEEYF
size: -; V: TRBV6-6; J: TRBJ1-2; D: -; DNA: TGTGCCAGCAGTGATACAGGGCTAATACCCTATGGCTACACCTTC; CDR3: CASSDTGLIPYGYTF
size: -; V: TRBV5-1; J: TRBJ1-2; D: TRBD1; DNA: TGCGCCAGCAGCGACGAGACAGGGGATTACAGCAGTGGCTACACCTTC; CDR3: CASSDETGDYSSGYTF
size: -; V: TRBV28; J: TRBJ2-4; D: -; DNA: TGTGCCAGCTGTTTCGCCAGGGTGAAGAACATTCAGTACTTC; CDR3: CASCFARVKNIQYF
size: -; V: TRBV11-2; J: TRBJ2-5; D: -; DNA: TGTGCCAGCAGTCAAACTCCTGGAGGGGTGAAAGAGACCCAGCACTTC; CDR3: CASSQTPGGVKETQHF
size: few; V: TRBV6-2/TRBV6-3; J: TRBJ1-5; D: -; DNA: TGTGCCAGCAGTTACGCGGGTTGGAGACAGCCCCGGCGTTTT; CDR3: CASSYAGWRQPRRF
size: -; V: TRBV4-1; J: TRBJ2-5; D: TRBD1; DNA: TGCGCCAGCAGCCAAGATTCAGGGGGCCAAGAGACCCAGTACTTC; CDR3: CASSQDSGGQETQYF
size: -; V: TRBV5-6; J: TRBJ2-7; D: TRBD2; DNA: TGTGCCGGCGTACTAGCGGGAGGCTACGAGCAGTATTTC; CDR3: CAGVLAGGYEQYF
size: -; V: TRBV7-8; J: TRBJ2-2; D: -; DNA: TGTGCCTGCAGCTTTGCGGCAGTCATGAACACCGGGGAGCTGTTTTTT; CDR3: CACSFAAVMNTGELFF
size: -; V: TRBV12-3/TRBV12-4; J: TRBJ1-3; D: -; DNA: TGTGCCATCACTCTAGGGGGAAACACCATTTATTTT; CDR3: CAITLGGNTIYF
size: -; V: TRBV4-3; J: TRBJ2-3; D: -; DNA: TGCGCCAGCAGCCAAGGAGTCGTCTTAACAGGTACGCAATATTTT; CDR3: CASSQGVVLTGTQYF